This passage covers 3 T cell receptor beta chains from one sample sequenced in a study of cytomegalovirus exposure and HLA in healthy donors. The PCR was carried out with 60 Vbeta primers and 13 Jbeta primers. Only in-frame clones appear in the TCRdb table, and some are missing; sequencing was by immunoSEQ multiplex PCR. The sample contains more than 110,000 clones, roughly 76% of which appear only once. Material: PBMCs. The receptors shown here come from a human donor in good health.

With regard to this clone: Sequence at one end of the junction differs from germline and may be a read error. The chain employs TRBV27 and TRBJ2-7; D may be TRBD1 (6 bases). This CDR3 has 10 amino acids. Germline-derived CDR1 and CDR2 are MNHEY and SMNVEV (reference sequence). CDR3 in amino acids: CASSPKDSPF. The CDR3 DNA reads as TGTGCCAGCAGTCCCAAGGACAGTCCCTTC.

The CDR3 DNA is TGTGCCAGCAGCGTAGCGGGGACTAGCGGGAGCAAGAATGAGCAGTTCTTC. Its protein is CASSVAGTSGSKNEQFF. The chain employs TRBV9 and TRBJ2-1; 14 bases are a match to TRBD2. Trimming took 0 bases from V and 7 from J; bases not matched to a gene: 6. CDR3 length: 17 amino acids. Germline V CDR1 and CDR2: SGDLS, YYNGEE.

The gene calls are TRBV15 and TRBJ1-5; D remains ambiguous. Germline lookup yields CDR1 LNHNV and CDR2 YYDKDF (reference sequence). This CDR3 region has 12 residues. The V end lost 3 bases, the J end lost 11 bases, and 11 bases lay between the germline ends. The DNA for the CDR3 is TGTGCCACCAGCAGGGAGTTCCGGGCCCAGCATTTT. Encoded protein: CATSREFRAQHF.